This T cell receptor (beta chain) derives from a study of blood T cells in healthy people across ages. This clonotype was counted between two and nine times. Alongside a J-beta primer mix, a sample-barcoded 5' primer served in a second PCR lasting about 6 to 11 cycles. The template-switch adaptor was a 5' adaptor with 12 random nucleotides. It tagged each cDNA molecule. TCRdb analysed the 5' RACE reads with MiXCR anew, one entry per CDR3 protein. Among 710,000 or so distinct CDR3 sequences listed, 22% were seen once. Trimming took 7 bases from V and 3 from J, leaving 19 bases between them. The CDR3 is 15 residues long. Germline-derived CDR1 and CDR2 are SGHRS and YFSETQ.

This chain links TRBV5-1 with TRBJ2-5; D is perhaps TRBD1 (5 bases). This TCR derives from a man between 65 and 85 years old in good health. The sequencing input was blood. The CDR3 protein is CASVQSGIQEETQYF. Here the CDR3 DNA reads TGCGCCAGCGTACAATCCGGAATACAGGAAGAGACCCAGTACTTC.